This paragraph covers one TCR beta chain sequence. Its antigen is unidentified. The sample comes from a study of cytomegalovirus exposure and HLA in healthy donors. Turning to the study itself: Clustering assigned 81% of the 350 to 400 genotyped donors to the Caucasian-associated ancestry cluster. General study results and limits: Listed as cytomegalovirus-associated were over 150 TCR beta chains. TCR sequences were mostly rare, though some public TCRs occurred in many donors. In a later analysis, at a false discovery rate of 0.05, 17,000 or so TCR beta sequences were associated with HLA alleles.

PCR involved 60 Vbeta and 13 Jbeta primers. TCRdb keeps only in-frame clones here, not all; method: immunoSEQ multiplex PCR. This repertoire shows approximately 140,000 clones, more than 60% found once; its top ten account for around 1.6%. The CDR3 sequence is 14 residues long. The V gene's germline CDR1 is LNHDA and CDR2 SQIVND (reference sequence). With V trimmed by 4 bases and J by 6 bases, 4 bases remained unmatched. The sequence came from a female donor in good health and CMV-seronegative. The specimen sequenced was PBMCs. The V call is TRBV19, the J call TRBJ2-7, with TRBD2 matching 12 bases. CDR3 amino acids: CASSTLAGGPEQYF. Written as DNA, the CDR3 is TGTGCCAGTAGTACGCTAGCGGGGGGGCCCGAGCAGTACTTC.